This TCR beta chain emerged from a study of blood T cell repertoires in COVID-19. Study in general: The United States, Italy and Spain supplied acute and convalescent COVID-19 samples.

The CDR3 has 17 residues. The germline CDR1 and CDR2 sequences are MDHEN and SYDVKM. Trimming left V 7 bases short and J 1 base short, with 22 bases between. Libraries were prepared by immunoSEQ multiplex PCR; TCRdb keeps only in-frame clonotypes and omits some of them. The table includes 150,000 to 200,000 clones, approximately 83% detected once. This TCR derives from a man over 45 with active or convalescent COVID-19. The sample was peripheral blood. The V gene is TRBV28, the J gene TRBJ1-2; a weak D match, TRBD1 (6 bases). The CDR3 region is CASIEMATGTLNYGYTF. CDR3 nucleotide sequence: TGTGCCAGCATTGAAATGGCAACCGGGACACTTAACTATGGCTACACCTTC.